Listed below are T cell receptor beta chains from one sample, sequenced in a study of blood T cells in healthy people across ages. From the 5' RACE reads, TCRdb called clonotypes with MiXCR, one entry per CDR3 protein. The table includes 1.5 million to 2 million distinct CDR3 sequences, roughly two fifths detected once. The sample taken for sequencing was blood. These receptors were obtained from a human donor in good health. Both conserved end residues are trimmed from each CDR3.

cdr3_aa,j_call,v_call
ASSLGGRFEQY,TRBJ2-7,TRBV7-2
ASSWLASGTEAF,TRBJ1-1,TRBV12-3/TRBV12-4
ASSLDPPTGELF,TRBJ2-2,TRBV5-1
ASSQRQGFADTQY,TRBJ2-3,TRBV4-1
ASSGRYQAF,TRBJ1-1,TRBV6-4
SVVLAGGLETQY,TRBJ2-5,TRBV29-1
ASSLVGGTVGSTDTQY,TRBJ2-3,TRBV7-2
ASSLQASGGYEQF,TRBJ2-1,TRBV7-9
ASSLRRETTGEQY,TRBJ2-7,TRBV7-2
ASSQQGQAGEQY,TRBJ2-7,TRBV6-2/TRBV6-3
ATSRDLETEQY,-,TRBV15
SAEGLAGEQY,-,TRBV20-1
ASSSRDSTFQETQY,TRBJ2-5,TRBV6-2/TRBV6-3
ASTFGRGGSGGYT,TRBJ1-2,TRBV12-3/TRBV12-4
ASSKDKPGEQY,TRBJ2-7,TRBV7-9
ASALGRGRYNEQF,TRBJ2-1,TRBV13
SVRQGNGANVLT,TRBJ2-6,TRBV29-1
SATDGGSSTEAF,TRBJ1-1,TRBV20-1
AGSRLTGGMQH,TRBJ1-5,TRBV4-1
ASTGEKFYEQY,TRBJ2-7,TRBV2